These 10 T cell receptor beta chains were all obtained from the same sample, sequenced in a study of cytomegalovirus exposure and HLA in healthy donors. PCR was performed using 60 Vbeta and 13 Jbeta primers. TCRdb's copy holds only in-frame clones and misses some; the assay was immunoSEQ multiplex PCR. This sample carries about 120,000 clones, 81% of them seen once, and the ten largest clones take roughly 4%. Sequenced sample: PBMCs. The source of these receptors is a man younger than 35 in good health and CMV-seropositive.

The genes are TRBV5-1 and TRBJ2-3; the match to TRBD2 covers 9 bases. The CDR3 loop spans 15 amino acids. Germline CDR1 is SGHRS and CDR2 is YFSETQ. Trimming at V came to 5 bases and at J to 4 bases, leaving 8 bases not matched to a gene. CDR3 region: CASSKISGSADTQYF. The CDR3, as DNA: TGCGCCAGCAGTAAGATTAGCGGGAGCGCAGATACGCAGTATTTT. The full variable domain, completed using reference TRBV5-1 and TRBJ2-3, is KAGVTQTPRYLIKTRGQQVTLSCSPISGHRSVSWYQQTPGQGLQFLFEYFSETQRNKGNFPGRFSGRQFSNSRSEMNVSTLELGDSALYLCASSKISGSADTQYFGPGTRLTVL.

In DNA form, the CDR3 reads TGTGCCAGCAGCGCCCAAAGGGGGCGGGAAGAGACCCAGTACTTC. Translation gives CASSAQRGREETQYF. The rearrangement links TRBV9 to TRBJ2-5; 7 bases are shared with TRBD1. This CDR3 spans 15 amino acids. Trimming took 3 bases from V and 3 from J; bases not matched to a gene: 8. Germline CDR1 is SGDLS and CDR2 is YYNGEE. The variable domain in full, completed from reference TRBV9 and TRBJ2-5, reads DSGVTQTPKHLITATGQRVTLRCSPRSGDLSVYWYQQSLDQGLQFLIQYYNGEERAKGNILERFSAQQFPDLHSELNLSSLELGDSALYFCASSAQRGREETQYFGPGTRLLVL.

CDR3 bases: TGCGCCAGCAGCCAGGCGCCCCCTAGCTCAAGCACAGATACGCAGTATTTT. Encoded protein: CASSQAPPSSSTDTQYF. The chain has TRBV4-3 and TRBJ2-3, with TRBD2 as a possible D gene (5 bases). CDR3 length: 17 amino acids. Per the germline V gene, CDR1 is LGHNA and CDR2 is YSLEER. V gave up 3 bases and J gave up 0 bases, with 16 bases separating them.

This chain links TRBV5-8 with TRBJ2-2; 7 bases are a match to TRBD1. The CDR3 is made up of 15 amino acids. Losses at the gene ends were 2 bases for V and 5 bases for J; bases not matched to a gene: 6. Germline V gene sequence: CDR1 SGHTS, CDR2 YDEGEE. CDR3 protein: CASSFVQGSTGELFF. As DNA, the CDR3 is TGTGCCAGCAGCTTCGTACAGGGGAGTACCGGGGAGCTGTTTTTT.

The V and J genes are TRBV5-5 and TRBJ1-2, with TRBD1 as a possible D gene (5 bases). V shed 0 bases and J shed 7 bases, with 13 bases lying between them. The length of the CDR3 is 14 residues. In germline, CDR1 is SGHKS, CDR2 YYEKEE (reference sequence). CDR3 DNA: TGTGCCAGCAGCTTGGGAGCAGGGCGGCGTGGCTACACCTTC. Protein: CASSLGAGRRGYTF.

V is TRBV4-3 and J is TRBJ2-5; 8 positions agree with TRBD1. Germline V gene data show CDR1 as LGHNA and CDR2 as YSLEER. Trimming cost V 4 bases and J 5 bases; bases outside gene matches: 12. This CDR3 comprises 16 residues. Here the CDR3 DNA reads TGCGCCAGCAGCCCACGATTCGACAGGGGCTGGGAGACCCAGTACTTC. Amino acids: CASSPRFDRGWETQYF.

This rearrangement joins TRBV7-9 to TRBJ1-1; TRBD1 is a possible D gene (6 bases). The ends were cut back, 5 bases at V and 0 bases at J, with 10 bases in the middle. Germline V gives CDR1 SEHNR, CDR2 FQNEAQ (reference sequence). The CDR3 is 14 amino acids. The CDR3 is CASSMGQVNTEAFF. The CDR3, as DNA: TGTGCCAGCAGCATGGGACAAGTGAACACTGAAGCTTTCTTT.

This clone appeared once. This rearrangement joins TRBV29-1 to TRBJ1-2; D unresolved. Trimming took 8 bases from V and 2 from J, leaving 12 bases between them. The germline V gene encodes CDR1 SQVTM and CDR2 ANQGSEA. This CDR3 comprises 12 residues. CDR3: CSSGEINYGYTF. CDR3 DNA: TGCAGCTCCGGAGAGATAAACTATGGCTACACCTTC.

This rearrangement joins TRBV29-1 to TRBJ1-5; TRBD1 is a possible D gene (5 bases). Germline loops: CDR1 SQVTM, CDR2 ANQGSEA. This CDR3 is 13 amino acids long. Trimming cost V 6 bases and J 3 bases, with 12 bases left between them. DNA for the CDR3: TGCAGCGTCTGGGGGAGGCACAATCAGCCCCAGCATTTT. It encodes CSVWGRHNQPQHF.

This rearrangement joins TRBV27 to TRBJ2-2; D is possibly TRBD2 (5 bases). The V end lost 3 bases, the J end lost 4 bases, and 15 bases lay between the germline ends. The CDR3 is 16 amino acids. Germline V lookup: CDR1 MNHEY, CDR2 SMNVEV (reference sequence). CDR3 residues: CASSFNLAGGTGELFF. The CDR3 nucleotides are TGTGCCAGCAGTTTTAACCTGGCGGGCGGCACCGGGGAGCTGTTTTTT.